The 3 T cell receptor beta chains below come from one sample, sequenced in a study of blood T cell repertoires in COVID-19. The data were produced by immunoSEQ multiplex PCR, yet TCRdb's version contains in-frame clones alone and is incomplete. This sample yields roughly 250,000 clones, of which approximately 85% are seen a single time; 0.87% belongs to the top ten. Material for sequencing was peripheral blood. Source of these receptors: a human donor with COVID-19, enrolled during active disease. The donor label of this sample is uncertain.

The chain employs TRBV6-4 and TRBJ1-2, with D perhaps TRBD1 (5 bases). CDR1 and CDR2 from the germline V gene are MRHNA and SNTAGT. Trimming pared 0 bases from V and 5 bases from J, leaving 13 bases between. The CDR3 has 15 amino acids. The chain's CDR3 is CASSDSGRGGYGYTF. The DNA of the CDR3 is TGTGCCAGCAGTGACTCCGGCCGGGGGGGATATGGCTACACCTTC.

The CDR3 reads CASSVGGRDRAGVNTEAFF. The CDR3 region has the DNA TGTGCCAGCAGCGTAGGGGGACGCGACAGGGCGGGCGTGAACACTGAAGCTTTCTTT. This chain uses TRBV9 with TRBJ1-1; the match to TRBD1 covers 7 bases. With V trimmed by 0 bases and J by 0 bases, 14 bases remained unmatched. This CDR3 is built from 19 residues. Germline CDR1 is SGDLS and CDR2 is YYNGEE.

The chain carries TRBV2 and TRBJ1-2, with D possibly TRBD1 on 5 matching bases. This CDR3 contains 15 residues. The germline CDR1 and CDR2 sequences are SNHLY and FYNNEI. Trimming took 8 bases from V and 7 from J, leaving 23 bases between them. The CDR3 reads CASYRISGAQGGYTF. Written as DNA, the CDR3 is TGTGCCAGCTACAGGATTAGCGGGGCTCAGGGTGGCTACACCTTC.